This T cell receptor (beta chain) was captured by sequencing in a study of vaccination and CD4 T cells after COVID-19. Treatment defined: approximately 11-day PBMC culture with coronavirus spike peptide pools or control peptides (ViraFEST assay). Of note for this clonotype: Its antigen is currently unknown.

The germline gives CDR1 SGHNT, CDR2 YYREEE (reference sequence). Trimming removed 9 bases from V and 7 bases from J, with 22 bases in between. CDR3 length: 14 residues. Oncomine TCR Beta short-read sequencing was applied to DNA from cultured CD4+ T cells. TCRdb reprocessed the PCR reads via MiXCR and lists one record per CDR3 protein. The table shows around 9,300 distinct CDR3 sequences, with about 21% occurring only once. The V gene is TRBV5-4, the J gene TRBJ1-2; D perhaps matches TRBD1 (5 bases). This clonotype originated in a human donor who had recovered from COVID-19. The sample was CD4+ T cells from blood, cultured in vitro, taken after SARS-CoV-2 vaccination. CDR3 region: CAISLQGGEGGYTF. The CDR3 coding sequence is TGTGCCATCTCATTGCAGGGAGGGGAAGGTGGCTACACCTTC.